The 4 T cell receptor beta chains below all came from one sample that was sequenced in a study of CD8 T cells in Susac syndrome. With random hexamers, reverse transcription was performed on about 0.45 to 1 ug of RNA. TCRdb redid the calling of the immunoSEQ multiplex PCR reads with MiXCR, one entry per CDR3 protein. The table lists about 120,000 distinct CDR3 sequences, 92% of them singletons. Sequencing input: CD4+ T cells from PBMCs. The receptors here all came from a human donor in good health.

The chain employs TRBV5-1 and TRBJ2-5; 10 bases match TRBD2. Trimming cost V 6 bases and J 0 bases; bases outside gene matches: 8. The CDR3 length is 16 residues. CDR1 SGHRS and CDR2 YFSETQ come from the germline V gene. CDR3 protein: CASTWGTSDNQETQYF. Written as DNA, the CDR3 is TGCGCCAGCACCTGGGGGACTAGCGACAACCAAGAGACCCAGTACTTC.

CDR3 loop: CASSTTGVVNQPQHF. The CDR3 DNA follows: TGTGCCAGTAGTACCACGGGAGTTGTCAATCAGCCCCAGCATTTT. This rearrangement joins TRBV19 to TRBJ1-5; D ambiguous. The germline V and J ends were trimmed by 4 bases and 3 bases, with 13 bases remaining between them. The germline V gene has CDR1 LNHDA and CDR2 SQIVND (reference sequence). The CDR3 runs to 15 residues. Complete variable domain (other parts from reference TRBV19 and TRBJ1-5): DGGITQSPKYLFRKEGQNVTLSCEQNLNHDAMYWYRQDPGQGLRLIYYSQIVNDFQKGDIAEGYSVSREKKESFPLTVTSAQKNPTAFYLCASSTTGVVNQPQHFGDGTRLSIL.

This clonotype occurred once. The rearrangement uses TRBV12-3 or TRBV12-4 and TRBJ1-2, with D perhaps matching TRBD1 (5 bases). The V gene lost 5 bases and the J gene lost 4 bases, with 11 bases spanning the gap. This CDR3 spans 13 amino acids. Here the CDR3 DNA reads TGTGCCAGCAGTCGTGGGACGGCCTATGGCTACACCTTC. Its translation: CASSRGTAYGYTF.

The chain links TRBV7-2 to TRBJ2-5, with D tentatively TRBD1 or TRBD2 (6 bases each). V was clipped by 5 bases and J by 5 bases, with 18 bases between them. The CDR3 sequence is 15 residues long. CDR1 and CDR2 from the germline V gene are SGHTA and FQGNSA. In nucleotides, the CDR3 is TGTGCCAGCAGCCCAGGGGCACCCGGAGGGGAGACCCAGTACTTC. Its translation: CASSPGAPGGETQYF.